This T cell receptor (beta chain) is from a study of blood T cells in healthy people across ages. Trimming removed 6 bases at V and 2 bases at J, with 14 bases between. CDR3 length equals 15 residues. Germline V gives CDR1 SEHNR, CDR2 FQNEAQ (reference sequence). Combining a sample-barcoded 5' primer with a J-beta primer mix, a second PCR ran for about 7 to 11 cycles. TCRdb reanalysed the 5' RACE reads using MiXCR and keeps one entry per CDR3 protein. The sample lists 1,500,000 or so distinct CDR3 sequences, approximately 59% occurring once. Specimen: blood. This receptor was obtained from a man younger than 30 in good health. The chain couples TRBV7-9 to TRBJ1-5; a possible D gene is TRBD1 (5 bases). This CDR3 reads CASSLAGMGNQPQHF. CDR3 DNA: TGTGCCAGCAGTCTAGCAGGGATGGGCAATCAGCCCCAGCATTTT.